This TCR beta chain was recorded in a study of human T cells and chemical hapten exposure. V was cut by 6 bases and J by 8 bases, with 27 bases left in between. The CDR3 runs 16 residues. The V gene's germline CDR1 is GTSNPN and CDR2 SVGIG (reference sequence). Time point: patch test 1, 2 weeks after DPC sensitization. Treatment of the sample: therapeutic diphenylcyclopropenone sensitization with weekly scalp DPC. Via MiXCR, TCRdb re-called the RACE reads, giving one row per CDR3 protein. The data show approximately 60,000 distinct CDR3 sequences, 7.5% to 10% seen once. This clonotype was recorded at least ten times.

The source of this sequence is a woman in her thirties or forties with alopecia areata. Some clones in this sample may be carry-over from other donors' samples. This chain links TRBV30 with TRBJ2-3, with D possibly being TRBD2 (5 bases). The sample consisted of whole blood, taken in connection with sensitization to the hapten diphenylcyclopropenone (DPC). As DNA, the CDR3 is TGTGCCTGTTCACCCAGCCGCCTAGCAAGTGAGGGTACGCAGTATTTT. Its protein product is CACSPSRLASEGTQYF.